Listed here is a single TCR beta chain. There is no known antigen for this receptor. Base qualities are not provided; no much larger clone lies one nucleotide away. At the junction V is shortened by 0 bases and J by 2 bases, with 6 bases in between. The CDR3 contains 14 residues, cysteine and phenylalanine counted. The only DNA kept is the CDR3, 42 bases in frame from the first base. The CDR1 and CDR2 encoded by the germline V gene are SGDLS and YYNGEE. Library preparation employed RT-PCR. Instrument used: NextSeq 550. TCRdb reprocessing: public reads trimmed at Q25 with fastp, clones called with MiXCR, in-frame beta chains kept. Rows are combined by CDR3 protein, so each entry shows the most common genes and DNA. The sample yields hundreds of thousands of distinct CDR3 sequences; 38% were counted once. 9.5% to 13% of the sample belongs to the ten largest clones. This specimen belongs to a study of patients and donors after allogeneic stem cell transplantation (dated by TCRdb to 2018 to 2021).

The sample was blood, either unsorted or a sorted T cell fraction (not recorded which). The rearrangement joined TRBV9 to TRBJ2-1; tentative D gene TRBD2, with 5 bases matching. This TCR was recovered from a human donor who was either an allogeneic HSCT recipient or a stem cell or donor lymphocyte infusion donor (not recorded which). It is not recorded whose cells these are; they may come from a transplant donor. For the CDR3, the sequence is CASSVAGTYNEQFF. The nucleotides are TGTGCCAGCAGCGTAGCCGGGACCTACAATGAGCAGTTCTTC. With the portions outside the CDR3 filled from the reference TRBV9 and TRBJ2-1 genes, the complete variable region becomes DSGVTQTPKHLITATGQRVTLRCSPRSGDLSVYWYQQSLDQGLQFLIQYYNGEERAKGNILERFSAQQFPDLHSELNLSSLELGDSALYFCASSVAGTYNEQFFGPGTRLTVL.